This section outlines one T cell receptor beta chain sequence together with its context. Its specificity is unknown. Sequencing was performed with immunoSEQ multiplex PCR; in TCRdb, only in-frame clones are kept and a portion is missing. The table has about 120,000 clones, 92% seen once; the top ten hold 11% to 15%. V was cut by 3 bases and J by 0 bases, with 12 bases left in between. The CDR3 contains 15 residues. Germline loops: CDR1 DFQATT, CDR2 SNEGSKA (reference sequence). The data are from a study of T cell responses to AZD1222 COVID-19 vaccine. Study-wide points: Only a handful of AZD1222 recipients, several in all, had baseline seropositivity. Across spike, vaccine-associated CD4 TCRs were found, dominant at 160-218 and 743-854. Donors were chiefly white British, with a greater number of females, and clonal diversity was perhaps underestimated. The study reported that nearly half of spike-specific TCRs target unmutated variant regions.

The gene calls are TRBV20-1 and TRBJ1-5, with D unclear. The material was peripheral blood, obtained on day 0 of AZD1222 vaccination. The sequence came from an adult in good health. The CDR3 DNA reads TGCAGTGCTAGTCGTGTGCGGAATAGCAATCAGCCCCAGCATTTT. It is translated as CSASRVRNSNQPQHF.